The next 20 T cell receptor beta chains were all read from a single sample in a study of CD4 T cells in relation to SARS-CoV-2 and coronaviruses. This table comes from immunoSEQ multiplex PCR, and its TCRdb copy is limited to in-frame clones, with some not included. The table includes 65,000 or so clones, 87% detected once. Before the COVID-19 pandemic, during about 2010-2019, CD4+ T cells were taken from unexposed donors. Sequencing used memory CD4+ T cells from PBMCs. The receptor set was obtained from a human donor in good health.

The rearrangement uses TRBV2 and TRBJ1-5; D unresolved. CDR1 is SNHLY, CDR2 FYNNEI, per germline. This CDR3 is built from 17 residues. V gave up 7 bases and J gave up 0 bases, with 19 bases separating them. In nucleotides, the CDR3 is TGTGCCAGCAAGGGTCACGTGGGATGGGATAGCAATCAGCCCCAGCATTTT. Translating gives CASKGHVGWDSNQPQHF. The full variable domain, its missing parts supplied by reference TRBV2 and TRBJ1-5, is EPEVTQTPSHQVTQMGQEVILRCVPISNHLYFYWYRQILGQKVEFLVSFYNNEISEKSEIFDDQFSVERPDGSNFTLKIRSTKLEDSAMYFCASKGHVGWDSNQPQHFGDGTRLSIL.

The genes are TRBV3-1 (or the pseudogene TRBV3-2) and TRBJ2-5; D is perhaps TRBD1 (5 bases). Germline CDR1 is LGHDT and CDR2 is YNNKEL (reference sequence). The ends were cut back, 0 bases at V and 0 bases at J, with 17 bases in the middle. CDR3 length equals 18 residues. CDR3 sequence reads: CASSQDLHVGVYQETQYF. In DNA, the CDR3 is TGTGCCAGCAGCCAAGATCTTCATGTAGGGGTCTACCAAGAGACCCAGTACTTC.

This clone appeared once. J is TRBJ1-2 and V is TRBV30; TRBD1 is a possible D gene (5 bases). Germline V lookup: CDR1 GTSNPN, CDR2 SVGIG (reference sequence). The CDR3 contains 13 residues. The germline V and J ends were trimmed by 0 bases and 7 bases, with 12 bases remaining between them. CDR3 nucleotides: TGTGCCTGGAGTGTACTCCGAGGGGTTGGCTACACCTTC. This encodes CAWSVLRGVGYTF.

Here the CDR3 DNA reads TGTGCCAGCCAACGGGGGACGGGACTAGCGGGAGGCGGACTGAATGAGCAGTTCTTC. Encoded protein: CASQRGTGLAGGGLNEQFF. This chain uses TRBV18 with TRBJ2-1; 15 bases align to TRBD2. Germline-derived CDR1 and CDR2 are KGHSH and LQKENI. After removal of 8 bases from V and 7 bases from J, the junction contained 18 bases not matched to a gene. The CDR3 totals 19 residues.

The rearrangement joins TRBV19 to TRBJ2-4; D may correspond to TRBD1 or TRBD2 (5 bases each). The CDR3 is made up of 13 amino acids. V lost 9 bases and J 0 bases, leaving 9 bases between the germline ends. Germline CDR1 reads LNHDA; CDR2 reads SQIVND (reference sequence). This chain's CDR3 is CASGALAKNIQYF. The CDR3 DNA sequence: TGTGCCAGCGGGGCGCTAGCCAAAAACATTCAGTACTTC.

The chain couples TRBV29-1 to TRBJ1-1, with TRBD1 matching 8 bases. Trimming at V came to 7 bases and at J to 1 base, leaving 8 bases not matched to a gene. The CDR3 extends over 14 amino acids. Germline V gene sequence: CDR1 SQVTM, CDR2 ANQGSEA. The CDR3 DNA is TGCAGCGCCGGGAGGACAGGGTCGAACACTGAAGCTTTCTTT. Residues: CSAGRTGSNTEAFF.

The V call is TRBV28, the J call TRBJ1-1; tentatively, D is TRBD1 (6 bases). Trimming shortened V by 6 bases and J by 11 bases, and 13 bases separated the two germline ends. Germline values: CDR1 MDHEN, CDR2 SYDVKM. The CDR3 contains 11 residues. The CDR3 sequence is CASRTTGKAFF. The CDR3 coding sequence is TGTGCCAGCAGGACTACAGGGAAGGCTTTCTTT.

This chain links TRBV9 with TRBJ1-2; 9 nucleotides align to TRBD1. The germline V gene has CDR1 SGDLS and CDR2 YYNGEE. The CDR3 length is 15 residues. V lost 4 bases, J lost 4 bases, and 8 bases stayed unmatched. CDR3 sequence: CASSTRTGASYGYTF. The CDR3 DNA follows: TGTGCCAGCAGCACCCGGACAGGGGCCTCCTATGGCTACACCTTC. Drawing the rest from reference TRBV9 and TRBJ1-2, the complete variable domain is DSGVTQTPKHLITATGQRVTLRCSPRSGDLSVYWYQQSLDQGLQFLIQYYNGEERAKGNILERFSAQQFPDLHSELNLSSLELGDSALYFCASSTRTGASYGYTFGSGTRLTVV.

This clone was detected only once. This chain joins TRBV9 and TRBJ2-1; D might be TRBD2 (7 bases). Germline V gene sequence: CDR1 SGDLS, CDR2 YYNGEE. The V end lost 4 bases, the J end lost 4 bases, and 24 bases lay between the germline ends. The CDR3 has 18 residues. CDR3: CASSQRGGGAGEYNEQFF. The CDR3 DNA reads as TGTGCCAGCAGCCAACGAGGGGGAGGGGCAGGGGAGTACAATGAGCAGTTCTTC.

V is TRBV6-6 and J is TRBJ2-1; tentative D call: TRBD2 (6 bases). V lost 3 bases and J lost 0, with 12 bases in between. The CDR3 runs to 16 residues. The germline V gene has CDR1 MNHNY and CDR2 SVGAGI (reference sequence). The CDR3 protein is CASSYVGGRSYNEQFF. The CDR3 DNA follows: TGTGCCAGCAGTTATGTGGGAGGCCGCTCCTACAATGAGCAGTTCTTC.

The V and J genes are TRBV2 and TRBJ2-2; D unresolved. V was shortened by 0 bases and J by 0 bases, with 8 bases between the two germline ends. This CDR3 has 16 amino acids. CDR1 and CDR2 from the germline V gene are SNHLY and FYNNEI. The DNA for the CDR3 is TGTGCCAGCAGTGAAGCGCTTCCAGCGAACACCGGGGAGCTGTTTTTT. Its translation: CASSEALPANTGELFF.

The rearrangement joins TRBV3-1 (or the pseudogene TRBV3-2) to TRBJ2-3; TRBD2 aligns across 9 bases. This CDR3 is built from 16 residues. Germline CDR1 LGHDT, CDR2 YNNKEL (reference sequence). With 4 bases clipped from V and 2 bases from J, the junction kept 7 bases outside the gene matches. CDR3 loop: CASSRWEREDTDTQYF. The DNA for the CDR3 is TGTGCCAGCAGCCGGTGGGAGCGGGAGGACACAGATACGCAGTATTTT.

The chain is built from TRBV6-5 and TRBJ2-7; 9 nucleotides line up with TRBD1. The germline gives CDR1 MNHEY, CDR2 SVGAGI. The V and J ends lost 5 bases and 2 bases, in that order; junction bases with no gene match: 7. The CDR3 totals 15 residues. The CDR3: CASSPVTGGPYEQYF. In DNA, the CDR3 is TGTGCCAGCAGTCCGGTGACAGGGGGACCCTACGAGCAGTACTTC.

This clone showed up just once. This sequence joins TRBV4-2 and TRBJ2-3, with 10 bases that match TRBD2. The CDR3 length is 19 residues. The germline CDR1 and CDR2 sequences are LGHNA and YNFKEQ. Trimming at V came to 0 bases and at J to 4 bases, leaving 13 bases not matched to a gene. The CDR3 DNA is TGTGCCAGCAGCCAAGATCAGATTAGGAGCGGGAGGGCCGCAGATACGCAGTATTTT. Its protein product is CASSQDQIRSGRAADTQYF.

CDR3 loop: CAWSPLGAGYGYTF. The CDR3 DNA reads TGTGCCTGGAGTCCCCTTGGAGCTGGATATGGCTACACCTTC. The gene calls are TRBV30 and TRBJ1-2, with D hard to call. Trimming took off 2 bases at V and 5 bases at J, with 15 bases between the two ends. Germline-derived CDR1 and CDR2 are GTSNPN and SVGIG (reference sequence). This CDR3 has 14 residues.

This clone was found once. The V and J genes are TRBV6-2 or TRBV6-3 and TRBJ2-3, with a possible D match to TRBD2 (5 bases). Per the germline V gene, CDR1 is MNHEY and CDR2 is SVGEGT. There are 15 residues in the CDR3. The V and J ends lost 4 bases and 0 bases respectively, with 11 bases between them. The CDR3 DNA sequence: TGTGCCAGCAGTTGGTTGGAGCGGAGCACAGATACGCAGTATTTT. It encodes CASSWLERSTDTQYF.

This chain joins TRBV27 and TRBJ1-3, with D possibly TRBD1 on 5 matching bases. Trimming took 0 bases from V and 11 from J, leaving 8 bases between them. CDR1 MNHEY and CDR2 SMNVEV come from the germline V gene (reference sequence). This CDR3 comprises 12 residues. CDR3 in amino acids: CASSLSRGAIYF. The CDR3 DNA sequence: TGTGCCAGCAGTTTATCACGGGGGGCCATATATTTT.

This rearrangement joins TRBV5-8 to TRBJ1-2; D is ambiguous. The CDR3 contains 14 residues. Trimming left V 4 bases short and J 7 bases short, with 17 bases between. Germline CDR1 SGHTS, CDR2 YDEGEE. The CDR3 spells CASSPSHGGRGYTF. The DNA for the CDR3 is TGTGCCAGCAGCCCTTCACATGGAGGTCGTGGCTACACCTTC.

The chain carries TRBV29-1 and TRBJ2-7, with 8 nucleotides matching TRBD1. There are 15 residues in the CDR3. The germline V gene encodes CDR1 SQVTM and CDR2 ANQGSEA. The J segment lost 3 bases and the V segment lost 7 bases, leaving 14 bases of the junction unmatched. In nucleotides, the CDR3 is TGCAGCGCCTCCTACAGGGGGTCCCGGGGCTACGAGCAGTACTTC. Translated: CSASYRGSRGYEQYF.

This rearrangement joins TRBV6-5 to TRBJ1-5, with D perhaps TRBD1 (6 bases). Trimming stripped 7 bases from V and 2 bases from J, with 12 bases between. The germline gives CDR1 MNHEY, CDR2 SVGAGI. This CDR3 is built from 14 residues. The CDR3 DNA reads TGTGCCAGCAAGGGGGTAGCCGGCAATCAGCCCCAGCATTTT. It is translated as CASKGVAGNQPQHF.